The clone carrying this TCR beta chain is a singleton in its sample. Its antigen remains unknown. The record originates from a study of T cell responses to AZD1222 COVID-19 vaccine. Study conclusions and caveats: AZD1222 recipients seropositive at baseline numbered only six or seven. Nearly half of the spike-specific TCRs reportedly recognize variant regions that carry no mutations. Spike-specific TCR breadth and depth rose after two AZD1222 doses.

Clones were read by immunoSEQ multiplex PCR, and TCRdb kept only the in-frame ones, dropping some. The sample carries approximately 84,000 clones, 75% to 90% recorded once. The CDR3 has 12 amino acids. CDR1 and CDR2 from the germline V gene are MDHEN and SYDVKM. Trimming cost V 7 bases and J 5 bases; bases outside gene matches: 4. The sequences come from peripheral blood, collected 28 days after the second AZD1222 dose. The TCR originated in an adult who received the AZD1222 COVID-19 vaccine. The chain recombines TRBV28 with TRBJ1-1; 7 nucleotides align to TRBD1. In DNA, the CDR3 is TGTGCCAGCAATTACAGGGGAACTGAAGCTTTCTTT. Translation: CASNYRGTEAFF.